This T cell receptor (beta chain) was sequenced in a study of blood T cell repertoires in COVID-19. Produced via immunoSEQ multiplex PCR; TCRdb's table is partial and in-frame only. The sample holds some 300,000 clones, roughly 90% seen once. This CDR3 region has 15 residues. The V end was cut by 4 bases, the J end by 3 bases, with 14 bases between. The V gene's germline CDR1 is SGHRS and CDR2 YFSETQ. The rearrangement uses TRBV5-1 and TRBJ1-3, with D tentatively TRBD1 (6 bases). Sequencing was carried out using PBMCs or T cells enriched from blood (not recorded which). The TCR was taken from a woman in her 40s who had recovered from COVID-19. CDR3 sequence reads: CASSLGGHYGNTIYF. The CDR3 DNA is TGCGCCAGCAGCCTGGGGGGGCATTATGGAAACACCATATATTTT.